The 30 T cell receptor beta chains in this list originate from one sample, sequenced in a study of blood T cell repertoires in COVID-19. Here immunoSEQ multiplex PCR was the method, and the copy in TCRdb shows in-frame clones only, minus some. The data show around 94,000 clones, with about 87% seen just once and 2.5% to 3.5% held by the top ten. Sequencing was performed on peripheral blood. Every receptor here comes from a man in his forties or fifties with active or convalescent COVID-19.

The rearrangement joins TRBV10-3 to TRBJ1-5, with 8 bases fitting TRBD1. CDR1 and CDR2 (germline): ENHRY, SYGVKD. J was trimmed by 4 bases and V by 2 bases; bases with no gene match: 1. The CDR3 has 14 residues. This CDR3 is CAISEGTGNQPQHF. Written as DNA, the CDR3 is TGTGCCATCAGTGAGGGGACAGGAAATCAGCCCCAGCATTTT.

This clone was found a few times. The chain couples TRBV3-1 (or the pseudogene TRBV3-2) to TRBJ1-6; D possibly corresponds to TRBD1 (6 bases). This CDR3 has 14 residues. Germline CDR1 LGHDT, CDR2 YNNKEL (reference sequence). Trimming left V 3 bases short and J 7 bases short, with 10 bases between. The CDR3 DNA reads TGTGCCAGCAGCCACCAGGGGTTGAATTCACCCCTCCACTTT. This translates into CASSHQGLNSPLHF.

This chain joins TRBV2 and TRBJ1-2, with D tentatively TRBD1 (6 bases). Between the trimmed V and J ends, which lost 7 bases and 3 bases, there was a span of 18 bases. The CDR3 has 15 residues. The germline CDR1 and CDR2 sequences are SNHLY and FYNNEI. The CDR3 sequence: CASKLAGASDYGYTF. Written as DNA, the CDR3 is TGTGCCAGCAAGTTGGCGGGGGCTAGTGACTATGGCTACACCTTC. The complete variable domain, with remaining parts taken from reference TRBV2 and TRBJ1-2, reads EPEVTQTPSHQVTQMGQEVILRCVPISNHLYFYWYRQILGQKVEFLVSFYNNEISEKSEIFDDQFSVERPDGSNFTLKIRSTKLEDSAMYFCASKLAGASDYGYTFGSGTRLTVV.

The count of this clone is one. This rearrangement joins TRBV30 to TRBJ1-4, with TRBD1 matching 9 bases. The germline V gene encodes CDR1 GTSNPN and CDR2 SVGIG (reference sequence). The CDR3 is made up of 15 amino acids. V dropped 4 bases and J dropped 5; count of bases not matched to a gene: 8. CDR3: CAWTTGTGTNEKLFF. DNA of the CDR3: TGTGCCTGGACTACCGGGACAGGGACAAATGAAAAACTGTTTTTT. Full variable domain (rest looked up from reference TRBV30 and TRBJ1-4): SQTIHQWPATLVQPVGSPLSLECTVEGTSNPNLYWYRQAAGRGLQLLFYSVGIGQISSEVPQNLSASRPQDRQFILSSKKLLLSDSGFYLCAWTTGTGTNEKLFFGSGTQLSVL.

The V call is TRBV24-1, the J call TRBJ1-2; tentatively, D is TRBD1 (6 bases). The CDR3 is 14 amino acids. The ends were cut back, 3 bases at V and 2 bases at J, with 9 bases in the middle. CDR1 is KGHDR, CDR2 SFDVKD, per germline. The CDR3 loop reads CATSDETGNYGYTF. CDR3 coding DNA: TGTGCCACCAGTGATGAAACAGGGAACTATGGCTACACCTTC.

This chain joins TRBV10-2 and TRBJ2-5; no firm D call. The CDR3 sequence is 11 residues long. The germline V gene encodes CDR1 WSHSY and CDR2 SAAADI. V was shortened by 8 bases and J by 5 bases, with 9 bases between the two germline ends. As DNA, the CDR3 is TGCGCCAGCGTCCTAGAGGAGACCCAGTACTTC. Protein: CASVLEETQYF.

This chain connects TRBV3-1 (or the pseudogene TRBV3-2) to TRBJ2-5; 9 nucleotides agree with TRBD2. V lost 4 bases and J lost 0; bases outside the gene matches: 3. CDR3 length equals 15 residues. CDR1 LGHDT and CDR2 YNNKEL come from the germline V gene (reference sequence). The CDR3 here is CASSLLAGNQETQYF. The CDR3 DNA follows: TGTGCCAGCAGCCTCCTAGCGGGGAACCAAGAGACCCAGTACTTC.

The chain recombines TRBV7-2 with TRBJ2-7; 8 nucleotides match TRBD1. The V gene end was trimmed by 5 bases and the J gene end by 5 bases; junction bases not matched to a gene: 8. The CDR3 spans 14 residues. The germline CDR1 and CDR2 sequences are SGHTA and FQGNSA. The CDR3 sequence: CASSRRTGIDEQYF. CDR3 in DNA: TGTGCCAGCAGCCGCCGGACAGGGATCGACGAGCAGTACTTC.

This clone was counted once. Germline and junction disagree at one end, which may indicate a read error. The V call is TRBV5-1, the J call TRBJ1-6; D remains unclear. The germline V gene encodes CDR1 SGHRS and CDR2 YFSETQ. This CDR3 is 15 amino acids long. Here the CDR3 DNA reads TGCGCCAGCAGCTTGGAAGTCGACTATAAGTCACCCCTCCACTTT. Protein sequence: CASSLEVDYKSPLHF.

The rearrangement links TRBV5-1 to TRBJ1-5, with 8 positions matching TRBD1. CDR1 and CDR2 (germline): SGHRS, YFSETQ. The CDR3 is 15 residues long. V shed 4 bases, J shed 5 bases, and the junction held 8 bases outside the gene matches. The CDR3 DNA is TGCGCCAGCAGCACCGGGACAGGACAAGATCAGCCCCAGCATTTT. This sequence encodes CASSTGTGQDQPQHF.

The genes are TRBV7-9 and TRBJ1-1; D remains ambiguous. The CDR3 totals 11 residues. V was trimmed by 2 bases and J by 7 bases, leaving 5 bases between them. Germline loops: CDR1 SEHNR, CDR2 FQNEAQ (reference sequence). Here the CDR3 reads CASSLSIEAFF. In DNA form, the CDR3 reads TGTGCCAGCAGCTTATCAATTGAAGCTTTCTTT.

CDR3 in DNA: TGTGCCACCAGTGATTTCCGGACAACCTATGGCTACACCTTC. Translating it yields CATSDFRTTYGYTF. The chain employs TRBV24-1 and TRBJ1-2, with a possible D match to TRBD1 (5 bases). Germline CDR1 is KGHDR and CDR2 is SFDVKD. CDR3 size: 14 residues. V was trimmed by 1 base and J by 4 bases, leaving 9 bases between them.

The V and J genes are TRBV5-1 and TRBJ1-1; maybe TRBD1 (6 bases). In germline, CDR1 is SGHRS, CDR2 YFSETQ. V was pared by 1 base and J by 4 bases, with 8 bases between. This CDR3 spans 13 amino acids. The CDR3 nucleotides are TGCGCCAGCAGCTTGCAGGGGAGCACTGAAGCTTTCTTT. It codes for CASSLQGSTEAFF.

This clone was seen only a few times. The rearrangement uses TRBV6-5 and TRBJ1-5; 8 bases align to TRBD1. The CDR3 loop spans 13 amino acids. After removal of 10 bases from V and 6 bases from J, the junction contained 8 bases not matched to a gene. Germline loops: CDR1 MNHEY, CDR2 SVGAGI. CDR3 loop: CANQQGEGQPQHF. DNA of the CDR3: TGTGCCAACCAACAGGGGGAAGGTCAGCCCCAGCATTTT.

The rearrangement uses TRBV28 and TRBJ1-1; no reliable D call. The CDR3 loop spans 14 amino acids. Looked up from germline, CDR1 is MDHEN and CDR2 is SYDVKM. V was shortened by 2 bases and J by 1 base, with 8 bases between the two germline ends. The CDR3 region is CASSLGVANTEAFF. The CDR3 DNA sequence: TGTGCCAGCAGTTTAGGAGTGGCGAACACTGAAGCTTTCTTT. Full variable domain (remainder filled in from reference TRBV28 and TRBJ1-1): DVKVTQSSRYLVKRTGEKVFLECVQDMDHENMFWYRQDPGLGLRLIYFSYDVKMKEKGDIPEGYSVSREKKERFSLILESASTNQTSMYLCASSLGVANTEAFFGQGTRLTVV.

The chain links TRBV5-1 to TRBJ2-2, with D uncertain. The CDR3 runs 12 residues. Germline loops: CDR1 SGHRS, CDR2 YFSETQ. V lost 4 bases, J lost 2 bases, and 3 bases lay in between. CDR3 residues: CASSLNTGELFF. CDR3 in DNA: TGCGCCAGCAGCCTAAACACCGGGGAGCTGTTTTTT.

The chain carries TRBV7-2 and TRBJ2-5; 9 bases line up with TRBD2. V lost 5 bases and J lost 4; bases outside the gene matches: 8. The CDR3 runs 15 residues. In germline, CDR1 is SGHTA, CDR2 FQGNSA. The CDR3 sequence is CASSLTTSGIETQYF. For the CDR3, the DNA is TGTGCCAGCAGCCTAACGACTAGCGGCATAGAGACCCAGTACTTC. Complete variable domain (other parts from reference TRBV7-2 and TRBJ2-5): GAGVSQSPSNKVTEKGKDVELRCDPISGHTALYWYRQSLGQGLEFLIYFQGNSAPDKSGLPSDRFSAERTGGSVSTLTIQRTQQEDSAVYLCASSLTTSGIETQYFGPGTRLLVL.

V usage is TRBV6-5 and J usage is TRBJ2-7; 11 bases are shared with TRBD1. V trimming: 6 bases; J trimming: 3 bases; junction bases outside the gene matches: 4. CDR3 length: 14 amino acids. Per the germline V gene, CDR1 is MNHEY and CDR2 is SVGAGI. The CDR3 reads CASRRTGGIYEQYV. CDR3 in DNA: TGTGCCAGCAGGCGGACAGGGGGCATCTACGAGCAGTACGTC.

The V gene is TRBV7-9, the J gene TRBJ2-1; 7 nucleotides agree with TRBD1. V was clipped by 6 bases and J by 9 bases; unmatched bases: 11. CDR1 and CDR2 (germline): SEHNR, FQNEAQ (reference sequence). This CDR3 comprises 14 residues. CDR3 nucleotide sequence: TGTGCCAGCAGAGCCGCAGGGGGTAGGGGTGAGCAGTTCTTC. The encoded protein is CASRAAGGRGEQFF.

J is TRBJ2-7 and V is TRBV3-1 (or the pseudogene TRBV3-2); 12 positions match TRBD2. The V gene end was trimmed by 4 bases and the J gene end by 2 bases; junction bases not matched to a gene: 6. The CDR3 is 16 residues long. Germline loops: CDR1 LGHDT, CDR2 YNNKEL (reference sequence). In DNA, the CDR3 is TGTGCCAGCAGCCTGAGACTAGCGGGGGCGGCCTACGAGCAGTACTTC. Protein product: CASSLRLAGAAYEQYF.

The gene calls are TRBV28 and TRBJ2-1, with 9 positions matching TRBD1. Losses at the gene ends were 4 bases for V and 15 bases for J; bases not matched to a gene: 7. The length of the CDR3 is 12 residues. Per the germline V gene, CDR1 is MDHEN and CDR2 is SYDVKM. CDR3 sequence: CASSSGTGSGFF. CDR3 DNA: TGTGCCAGCAGTTCCGGGACAGGGAGTGGGTTCTTC.

The chain uses TRBV5-1 and TRBJ2-2, with 10 bases lining up with TRBD1. Looked up from germline, CDR1 is SGHRS and CDR2 is YFSETQ. This CDR3 contains 14 residues. The V and J ends lost 5 bases and 9 bases, in that order; junction bases with no gene match: 7. CDR3 nucleotide sequence: TGCGCCAGCAGATCCCGGACAGGGGGTAGGGAGCTGTTTTTT. Protein sequence: CASRSRTGGRELFF.

The V call is TRBV18, the J call TRBJ1-4, with a weak D call TRBD1 (5 bases). Germline V gene data show CDR1 as KGHSH and CDR2 as LQKENI. The germline V and J ends were trimmed by 1 base and 6 bases, with 9 bases remaining between them. The length of the CDR3 is 14 residues. The CDR3 spells CASSPRQGDEKLFF. The CDR3 coding sequence is TGTGCCAGCTCACCACGTCAGGGTGATGAAAAACTGTTTTTT.

The chain has TRBV18 and TRBJ1-4, with 12 bases lining up with TRBD1. The V and J ends lost 6 bases and 1 base, in that order; junction bases with no gene match: 6. Germline CDR1 reads KGHSH; CDR2 reads LQKENI. This CDR3 region has 17 residues. CDR3 sequence: CASSPGQGAGTNEKLFF. The CDR3 bases are TGTGCCAGCTCGCCGGGACAGGGGGCCGGAACTAATGAAAAACTGTTTTTT.

The chain has TRBV28 and TRBJ2-1; 8 nucleotides match TRBD1. The germline V gene has CDR1 MDHEN and CDR2 SYDVKM. V dropped 4 bases and J dropped 3; count of bases not matched to a gene: 8. The CDR3 loop spans 16 amino acids. The CDR3 region is CASSWSSGTGYNEQFF. CDR3 coding DNA: TGTGCCAGCAGTTGGAGTTCCGGGACAGGCTACAATGAGCAGTTCTTC.

The chain carries TRBV6-5 and TRBJ2-7, with 7 nucleotides matching TRBD1. V was clipped by 8 bases and J by 0 bases; unmatched bases: 10. The CDR3 spans 15 residues. Germline CDR1 is MNHEY and CDR2 is SVGAGI. The CDR3 reads CASARLTGSSYEQYF. CDR3 nucleotides: TGTGCCAGCGCCCGCCTGACAGGGAGCTCCTACGAGCAGTACTTC.

This chain joins TRBV7-2 and TRBJ1-2; 7 bases are shared with TRBD1. CDR1 is SGHTA, CDR2 FQGNSA, per germline. This CDR3 contains 14 residues. V lost 5 bases to trimming and J lost 1 base; unmatched junction nucleotides: 4. The CDR3 coding sequence is TGTGCCAGCAGCCCGGGACAGCTTAACTATGGCTACACCTTC. It is translated as CASSPGQLNYGYTF.

The genes are TRBV5-1 and TRBJ2-5; D possibly corresponds to TRBD2 (7 bases). Between the trimmed V and J ends, which lost 5 bases and 5 bases, there was a span of 16 bases. Germline V gene data show CDR1 as SGHRS and CDR2 as YFSETQ. This CDR3 contains 14 residues. The CDR3, as DNA: TGCGCCAGCAGAATGGCGGGGGCTCTTGAGACCCAGTACTTC. Amino acid sequence: CASRMAGALETQYF.

This sequence joins TRBV28 and TRBJ2-1, with 7 nucleotides matching TRBD2. Trimming at V came to 2 bases and at J to 8 bases, leaving 3 bases not matched to a gene. CDR1 and CDR2 (germline): MDHEN, SYDVKM. The CDR3 covers 13 residues. In DNA form, the CDR3 reads TGTGCCAGCAGTTTACCCGGGGGGTATGAGCAGTTCTTC. This encodes CASSLPGGYEQFF.

This clone was recorded once. This chain connects TRBV7-2 to TRBJ2-1; no clear D. V lost 1 base to trimming and J lost 4 bases, with 5 bases between them. The germline gives CDR1 SGHTA, CDR2 FQGNSA. There are 13 residues in the CDR3. CDR3 residues: CASSLEIYNEQFF. As DNA, the CDR3 is TGTGCCAGCAGCTTAGAAATATACAATGAGCAGTTCTTC. Complete variable domain (other parts from reference TRBV7-2 and TRBJ2-1): GAGVSQSPSNKVTEKGKDVELRCDPISGHTALYWYRQSLGQGLEFLIYFQGNSAPDKSGLPSDRFSAERTGGSVSTLTIQRTQQEDSAVYLCASSLEIYNEQFFGPGTRLTVL.